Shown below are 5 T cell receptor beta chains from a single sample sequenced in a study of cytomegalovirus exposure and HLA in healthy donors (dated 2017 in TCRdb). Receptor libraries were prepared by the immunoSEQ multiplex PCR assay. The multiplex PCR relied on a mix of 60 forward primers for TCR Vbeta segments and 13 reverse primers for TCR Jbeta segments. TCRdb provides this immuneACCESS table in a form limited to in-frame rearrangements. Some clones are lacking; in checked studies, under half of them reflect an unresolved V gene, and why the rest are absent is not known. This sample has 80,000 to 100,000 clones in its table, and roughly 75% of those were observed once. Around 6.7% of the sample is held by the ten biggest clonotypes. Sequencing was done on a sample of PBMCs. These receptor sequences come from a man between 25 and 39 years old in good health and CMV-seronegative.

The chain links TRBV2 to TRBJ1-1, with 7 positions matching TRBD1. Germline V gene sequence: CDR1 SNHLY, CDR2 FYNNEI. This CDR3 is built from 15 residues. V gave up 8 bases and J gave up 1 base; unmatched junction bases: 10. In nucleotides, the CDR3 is TGTGCCAGCTGGGATCAAGGGACAGCGAACACTGAAGCTTTCTTT. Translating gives CASWDQGTANTEAFF.

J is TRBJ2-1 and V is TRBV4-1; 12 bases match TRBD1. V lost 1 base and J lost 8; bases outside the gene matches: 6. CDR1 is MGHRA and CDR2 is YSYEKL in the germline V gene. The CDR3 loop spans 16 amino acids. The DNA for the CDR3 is TGCGCCAGCAGCCAAGCAGGGACAGGGGGCCTGGATGAGCAGTTCTTC. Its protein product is CASSQAGTGGLDEQFF.

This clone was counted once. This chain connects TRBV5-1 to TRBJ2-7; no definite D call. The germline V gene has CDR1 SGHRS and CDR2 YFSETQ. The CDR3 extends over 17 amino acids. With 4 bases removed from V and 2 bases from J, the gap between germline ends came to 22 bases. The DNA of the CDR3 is TGCGCCAGCAGCCTTCTCTGGGCCCTCATAACCCCCTACGAGCAGTACTTC. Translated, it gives CASSLLWALITPYEQYF.

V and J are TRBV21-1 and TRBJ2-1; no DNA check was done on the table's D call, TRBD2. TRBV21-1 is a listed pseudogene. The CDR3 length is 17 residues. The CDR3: CASSKTPVDSWVNEQFF. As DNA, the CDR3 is TGTGCCAGCAGCAAAACCCCTGTGGACTCTTGGGTAAATGAGCAGTTCTTC.

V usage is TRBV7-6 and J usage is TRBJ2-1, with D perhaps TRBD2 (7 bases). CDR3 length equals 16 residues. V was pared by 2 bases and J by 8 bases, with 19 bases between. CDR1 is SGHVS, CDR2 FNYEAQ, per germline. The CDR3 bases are TGTGCCAGCAGCTTAACCCTAGGGGGGGGTCGACATGAGCAGTTCTTC. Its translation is CASSLTLGGGRHEQFF.